The 22 T cell receptor beta chains below all came from one sample that was sequenced in a study of shared clonotypes between healthy human individuals. Repertoires were generated with immunoSEQ multiplex PCR, while TCRdb's copy carries only in-frame clones and drops some. The table includes just under 350,000 clones, over 70% detected once. Sequenced: memory CD4+ T cells sorted from blood. Described subset: CD45RA-negative fraction. Receptor source: a man aged 25-45 years in good health.

The chain employs TRBV18 and TRBJ1-2; weak D call: TRBD1 (5 bases). Germline V gene data show CDR1 as KGHSH and CDR2 as LQKENI. The CDR3 runs to 15 residues. V was trimmed by 8 bases and J by 0 bases, leaving 16 bases between them. The CDR3, as DNA: TGTGCCAGCGCACTCGGGGGGAACCCTAACTATGGCTACACCTTC. Its translation is CASALGGNPNYGYTF.

The CDR3 loop reads CASSFAMGGGNQPQHF. The CDR3 DNA reads as TGTGCCAGCAGTTTCGCCATGGGGGGGGGCAATCAGCCCCAGCATTTT. J is TRBJ1-5 and V is TRBV28; TRBD1 might be the D (5 bases). This CDR3 comprises 16 residues. Trimming removed 3 bases at V and 2 bases at J, with 14 bases between. Germline assignment: CDR1 MDHEN and CDR2 SYDVKM.

The V call is TRBV6-5, the J call TRBJ2-5; the D gene is possibly TRBD2 (5 bases). CDR3 size: 12 residues. The ends were cut back, 5 bases at V and 5 bases at J, with 9 bases in the middle. The germline V gene has CDR1 MNHEY and CDR2 SVGAGI. The CDR3 nucleotides read TGTGCCAGCAGTAACGGGATGGAGACCCAGTACTTC. This translates into CASSNGMETQYF.

This clone appeared many times. This chain joins TRBV28 and TRBJ1-5; D not resolved. The germline CDR1 and CDR2 sequences are MDHEN and SYDVKM. The CDR3 has 15 residues. Trimming removed 4 bases from V and 2 bases from J, with 12 bases in between. CDR3 in amino acids: CASSSGGEGNQPQHF. The CDR3 DNA follows: TGTGCCAGCAGTTCAGGTGGGGAGGGCAATCAGCCCCAGCATTTT. Together with reference TRBV28 and TRBJ1-5, the CDR3 gives the full variable domain: DVKVTQSSRYLVKRTGEKVFLECVQDMDHENMFWYRQDPGLGLRLIYFSYDVKMKEKGDIPEGYSVSREKKERFSLILESASTNQTSMYLCASSSGGEGNQPQHFGDGTRLSIL.

The gene calls are TRBV28 and TRBJ1-1; TRBD1 aligns across 8 bases. This CDR3 has 12 residues. Trimming at V came to 2 bases and at J to 8 bases, leaving 1 base not matched to a gene. Germline lookup yields CDR1 MDHEN and CDR2 SYDVKM. The CDR3 loop is CASSLPGGEAFF. In DNA form, the CDR3 reads TGTGCCAGCAGTTTACCAGGGGGCGAAGCTTTCTTT.

This clone was seen only once. This sequence joins TRBV5-1 and TRBJ2-2; the D is unclear. CDR1 is SGHRS, CDR2 YFSETQ, per germline. The CDR3 sequence is 16 residues long. V was clipped by 0 bases and J by 1 base, with 10 bases between them. CDR3 residues: CASSLATTVNTGELFF. CDR3 nucleotides: TGCGCCAGCAGCTTGGCCACGACTGTGAACACCGGGGAGCTGTTTTTT.

This clone was seen at least ten times. This chain uses TRBV28 with TRBJ2-6; no firm D call. The CDR3 totals 17 residues. Per the germline V gene, CDR1 is MDHEN and CDR2 is SYDVKM. Trimming removed 4 bases at V and 0 bases at J, with 13 bases between. This chain's CDR3 is CASSSPTATSGANVLTF. Here the CDR3 DNA reads TGTGCCAGCAGTTCACCGACTGCTACCTCTGGGGCCAACGTCCTGACTTTC.

The V call is TRBV6-6, the J call TRBJ2-7, with D perhaps matching TRBD1 or TRBD2 (7 bases each). In germline, CDR1 is MNHNY, CDR2 SVGAGI (reference sequence). This CDR3 has 13 residues. Deletions cut 6 bases from V and 6 bases from J, with 15 bases between. In DNA, the CDR3 is TGTGCCAGCAGATGGACAGGCGGGGGCGAGCAGTACTTC. Protein product: CASRWTGGGEQYF.

This chain connects TRBV7-8 to TRBJ1-2, with 8 bases lining up with TRBD1. The germline CDR1 and CDR2 sequences are SGHVS and FQNEAQ. V was pared by 4 bases and J by 5 bases, with 9 bases of the junction left unmatched. This CDR3 spans 15 amino acids. CDR3 in DNA: TGTGCCAGCAGCTCAAGTAGGACAGGGCAATATGGCTACACCTTC. Its translation is CASSSSRTGQYGYTF.

The chain couples TRBV5-6 to TRBJ2-3, with a possible D match to TRBD1 (6 bases). This CDR3 contains 14 residues. Trimming took 3 bases from V and 8 from J, leaving 16 bases between them. Germline V gene sequence: CDR1 SGHDT, CDR2 YYEEEE. CDR3 DNA sequence: TGTGCCAGCAGCTCGGGACCTAAAGGGGGTACGCAGTATTTT. As protein: CASSSGPKGGTQYF.

This chain connects TRBV7-9 to TRBJ1-5; D is perhaps TRBD1 (6 bases). V was pared by 4 bases and J by 7 bases, with 14 bases between. The germline gives CDR1 SEHNR, CDR2 FQNEAQ (reference sequence). The CDR3 has 14 amino acids. The CDR3 loop reads CASSSEGRGQPQHF. The DNA of the CDR3 is TGTGCCAGCAGCTCCGAGGGGAGGGGGCAGCCCCAGCATTTT.

CDR3 nucleotide sequence: TGCGCCAGCAGCCCATACTTAAATGAAAAACTGTTTTTT. Translation gives CASSPYLNEKLFF. The chain is built from TRBV4-1 and TRBJ1-4; D is unclear. Trimming cost V 4 bases and J 5 bases, with 8 bases left between them. There are 13 residues in the CDR3. Germline loops: CDR1 MGHRA, CDR2 YSYEKL.

The V and J genes are TRBV2 and TRBJ1-1; no firm D call. The CDR3 length is 14 residues. The V gene's germline CDR1 is SNHLY and CDR2 FYNNEI. The V and J ends lost 2 bases and 1 base respectively, with 8 bases between them. In DNA, the CDR3 is TGTGCCAGCAGTGAATCTTCGTGGAACACTGAAGCTTTCTTT. It codes for CASSESSWNTEAFF.

The chain is built from TRBV11-2 and TRBJ1-2; no reliable D call. Trimming stripped 0 bases from V and 8 bases from J, with 13 bases between. In germline, CDR1 is SGHAT, CDR2 FQNNGV. The CDR3 is 14 residues long. The chain's CDR3 is CASSLEVTGSGYTF. The CDR3 DNA reads as TGTGCCAGCAGCTTAGAGGTAACGGGATCCGGCTACACCTTC.

The rearrangement uses TRBV29-1 and TRBJ2-3; D perhaps matches TRBD2 (6 bases). The CDR3 is 14 amino acids. The ends were cut back, 3 bases at V and 4 bases at J, with 14 bases in the middle. Looked up from germline, CDR1 is SQVTM and CDR2 is ANQGSEA. The CDR3 nucleotides read TGCAGCGTTGACGGGACTGAGGACCCAGATACGCAGTATTTT. It is translated as CSVDGTEDPDTQYF.

J is TRBJ1-4 and V is TRBV7-2, with 9 bases lining up with TRBD1. The CDR3 loop spans 16 amino acids. Germline-derived CDR1 and CDR2 are SGHTA and FQGNSA. Trimming removed 1 base from V and 6 bases from J; junction bases left unmatched: 6. The CDR3 here is CASSLGTGARDEKLFF. CDR3 in DNA: TGTGCCAGCAGCTTAGGGACAGGGGCGAGGGATGAAAAACTGTTTTTT.

This clone has a handful of counts. The chain uses TRBV2 and TRBJ2-1, with a weak D call TRBD1 (5 bases). The CDR3 covers 13 residues. CDR1 SNHLY and CDR2 FYNNEI come from the germline V gene. The germline V and J ends were trimmed by 8 bases and 9 bases, with 17 bases remaining between them. CDR3 DNA: TGTGCCAGCTCTTCCTGGGGCGTGAGTGAGCAGTTCTTC. Its translation: CASSSWGVSEQFF.

The chain is built from TRBV11-2 and TRBJ2-1, with D perhaps matching TRBD1 (5 bases). Germline V gene lookup returns CDR1 SGHAT and CDR2 FQNNGV. CDR3 size: 15 residues. Trimming pared 3 bases from V and 3 bases from J, leaving 12 bases between. The CDR3 is CASSLQTGRYNEQFF. The CDR3 region has the DNA TGTGCCAGCAGCTTGCAAACAGGCCGCTACAATGAGCAGTTCTTC.

The chain couples TRBV7-3 to TRBJ2-7; maybe TRBD2 (6 bases). This CDR3 comprises 14 residues. Looked up from germline, CDR1 is SGHTA and CDR2 is FQGTGA. V was trimmed by 2 bases and J by 2 bases, leaving 10 bases between them. CDR3 region: CASSLAGSAYEQYF. The CDR3, as DNA: TGTGCCAGCAGCTTAGCCGGGAGTGCCTACGAGCAGTACTTC.

This chain uses TRBV28 with TRBJ1-5, with TRBD1 matching over 7 bases. Germline assignment: CDR1 MDHEN and CDR2 SYDVKM. The trim removed 6 bases at V and 1 base at J, leaving 3 bases unmatched. The CDR3 contains 14 residues. The CDR3 nucleotides are TGTGCCAGCAGGTACAGGGGAAGCAATCAGCCCCAGCATTTT. Protein product: CASRYRGSNQPQHF.

The chain links TRBV9 to TRBJ2-1; the D gene could be TRBD1 or TRBD2 (6 bases each). In germline, CDR1 is SGDLS, CDR2 YYNGEE. Trimming removed 3 bases at V and 6 bases at J, with 19 bases between. The CDR3 consists of 16 residues. The CDR3 spells CASSAPGGGTVNEQFF. Here the CDR3 DNA reads TGTGCCAGCAGCGCCCCTGGGGGCGGGACGGTCAATGAGCAGTTCTTC.

The CDR3 bases are TGTGCCAGCAGCTTGGCCTTGGTGGGGGGAACAGATACGCAGTATTTT. As protein: CASSLALVGGTDTQYF. The V and J genes are TRBV5-6 and TRBJ2-3; weak D call: TRBD2 (6 bases). V was pared by 0 bases and J by 3 bases, with 14 bases between. From germline, CDR1 is SGHDT and CDR2 YYEEEE. This CDR3 contains 16 residues.